A selection of T cell receptor beta chains follows, all from one sample in a study of blood T cells in healthy people across ages. Using its own MiXCR run on the 5' RACE reads, TCRdb lists one record per CDR3 protein. The sample includes 800,000 or so distinct CDR3 sequences, about 42% of them seen just once. The sequenced sample was blood. These receptors came from an elderly man in good health. Both conserved end residues are part of each CDR3.

>TRBV7-7|15
CASSPTGAAQETQYF
>TRBV6-2/TRBV6-3|15
CASRSSGTNYNEQFF
>TRBV6-1|14
CASSGGHGVEKLFF
>TRBV6-1|14
CASSVGTGGYGYTF
>TRBV9|17
CASSVASMGGPNTEAFF
>TRBV12-3/TRBV12-4|14
CASSFSDFADTQYF
>TRBV3-1|19
CASSQDPALRGEGGTEAFF
>TRBV27|16
CASSLGGAVTTRGYTF
>TRBV6-6|17
CASSPGTGDSGANVLTF
>TRBV10-3|14
CAISDAQGNEKLFF
>TRBV20-1|11
CGASTSNEQFF
>TRBV3-1|14
CASSQAAGRETQYF
>TRBV12-3/TRBV12-4|14
CASSLAHVNTEAFF
>TRBV9|16
CASSVGASAFQETQYF
>TRBV11-3|16
CASSLDPTRSNEKLFF
>TRBV12-3/TRBV12-4|14
CATEKTGGSYEQYF
>TRBV28|12
CASSLGWDTQYF
>TRBV5-1|13
CASSLTSRETQYF
>TRBV20-1|11
CSAQGFTEAFF
>TRBV11-3|14
CASSLAGGNREQFF
>TRBV27|16
CASSFPGLAGANTQYF
>TRBV11-3|13
CASSSSQNQPQHF
>TRBV11-1|14
CASSWGTQNTEAFF
>TRBV25-1|14
CARSGRGGSYEQYF
>TRBV7-2|17
CASSPRAGGTSMDTQYF
>TRBV7-9|15
CASSYDSGYGNGYTF
>TRBV27|17
CASRGPGQGRVNYGYTF
>TRBV5-1|13
CASSQSNNEKLFF
>TRBV3-1|17
CASSQPRLAGEGLEQYF
>TRBV5-8|15
CASSKEQGAGETQYF
>TRBV6-5|15
CASSSPGTGNTEAFF
>TRBV20-1|14
CSAGQGSGPYEQYF
>TRBV24-1|17
CATSNNPIGSDYNEQYF
>TRBV5-1|14
CAGGLGPANTEAFF
>TRBV6-7|18
CASSYLPKETGTPYEQYF
>TRBV7-8|14
CASSLGQGVREQYF
>TRBV7-2|19
CASSAGGAWTRGLPGEQYF
>TRBV5-1|15
CASSLGLAGYNEQFF
>TRBV7-2|16
CASSLADHYGNQPQHF
>TRBV7-7|15
CASSLDTANTGELFF
>TRBV7-2|15
CASSPRAGDNYEQYF
>TRBV5-1|15
CASSPSRGIYNEQFF
>TRBV29-1|12
CSVGAAKNIQYF
>TRBV28|17
CASSLVPGQGRRETQYF
>TRBV27|17
CASSPRTGRTRDQPQHF
>TRBV5-1|13
CASRSPPSNEQYF
>TRBV25-1|15
CASGKGTAYNSPLHF
>TRBV20-1|14
CSARLGDRDHEQYF
>TRBV29-1|15
CSVDSQGLITDTQYF
>TRBV21-1|14
CASSRRDFQETRYF
>TRBV20-1|12
CSAGADYETQYF
>TRBV21-1|14
CASRWDTANYGYTF